This T cell receptor (beta chain) is from a study of human CD8 memory T cell subsets. Researchers made TCR beta libraries via UMI-labeled 5' RACE. Methods used by the authors: TCR beta libraries each contained about 2,800 to 20,000 functional CDR3 beta clonotypes. With the 5' RACE reads reprocessed, TCRdb shows one record per CDR3 protein and no DNA. The V and J calls here are based on TCRdb, not the publication. The sample table includes about 20,000 distinct CDR3 sequences. Germline V gene data show CDR1 as SGHNT and CDR2 as YYREEE (reference sequence). This CDR3 region has 13 residues. The specimen was CD8+ T cells from PBMCs. The receptor comes from a human donor in good health. The chain carries TRBV5-4 and TRBJ2-7; absent DNA, TCRdb's TRBD1 call cannot be checked. The CDR3 region is CASSTGDSYEQYF.